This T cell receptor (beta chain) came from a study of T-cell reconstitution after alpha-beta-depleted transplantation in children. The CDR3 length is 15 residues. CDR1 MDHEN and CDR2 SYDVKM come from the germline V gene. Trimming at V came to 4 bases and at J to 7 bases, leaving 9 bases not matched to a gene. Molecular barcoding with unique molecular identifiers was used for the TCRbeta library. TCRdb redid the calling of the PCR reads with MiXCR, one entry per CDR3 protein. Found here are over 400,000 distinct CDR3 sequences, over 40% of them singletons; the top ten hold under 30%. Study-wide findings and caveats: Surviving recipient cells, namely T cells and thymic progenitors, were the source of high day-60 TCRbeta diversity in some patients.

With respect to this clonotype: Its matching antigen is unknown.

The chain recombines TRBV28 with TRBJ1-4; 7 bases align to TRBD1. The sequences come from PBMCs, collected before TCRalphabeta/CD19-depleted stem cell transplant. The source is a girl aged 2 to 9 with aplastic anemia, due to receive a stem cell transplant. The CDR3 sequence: CASSSTHRGGEKLFF. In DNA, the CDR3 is TGTGCCAGCAGTTCTACCCACAGGGGCGGTGAAAAACTGTTTTTT.